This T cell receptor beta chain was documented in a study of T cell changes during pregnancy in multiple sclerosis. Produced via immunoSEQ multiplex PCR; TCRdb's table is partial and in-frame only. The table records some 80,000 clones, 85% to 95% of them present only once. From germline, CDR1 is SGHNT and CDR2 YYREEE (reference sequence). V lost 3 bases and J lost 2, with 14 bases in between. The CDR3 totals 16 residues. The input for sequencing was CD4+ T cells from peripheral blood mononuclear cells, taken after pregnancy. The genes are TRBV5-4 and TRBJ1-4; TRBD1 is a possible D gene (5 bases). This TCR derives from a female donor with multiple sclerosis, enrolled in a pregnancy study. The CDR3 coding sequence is TGTGCCAGCAGCTCGTATAGGGGAGGTACTAATGAAAAACTGTTTTTT. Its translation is CASSSYRGGTNEKLFF.